One sample yielded the 30 T cell receptor beta chains listed below, sequenced in a study of T cell changes during pregnancy in multiple sclerosis. Assay used: immunoSEQ multiplex PCR; TCRdb lists only in-frame clones, some missing. The table lists 75,000 to 95,000 clones, roughly 93% of them singletons. Material: peripheral blood, obtained in the second trimester of pregnancy. These receptors were obtained from a female donor with multiple sclerosis, enrolled in a pregnancy study.

The rearrangement joins TRBV18 to TRBJ1-1; no firm D call. Germline CDR1 is KGHSH and CDR2 is LQKENI. The CDR3 has 14 residues. Trimming shortened V by 0 bases and J by 5 bases, and 10 bases separated the two germline ends. The CDR3 DNA is TGTGCCAGCTCACCACCGGAGGGTTGGACTGAAGCTTTCTTT. This encodes CASSPPEGWTEAFF. Drawing the rest from reference TRBV18 and TRBJ1-1, the complete variable domain is NAGVMQNPRHLVRRRGQEARLRCSPMKGHSHVYWYRQLPEEGLKFMVYLQKENIIDESGMPKERFSAEFPKEGPSILRIQQVVRGDSAAYFCASSPPEGWTEAFFGQGTRLTVV.

The genes are TRBV14 and TRBJ2-7; no clear D gene. CDR3 length equals 14 residues. V gave up 4 bases and J gave up 6 bases, with 16 bases separating them. CDR1 and CDR2 (germline): SGHDN, FVKESK. The CDR3 loop reads CASSPYLPPFEQYF. For the CDR3, the DNA is TGTGCCAGCAGCCCCTACCTACCCCCGTTCGAGCAGTACTTC.

The V call is TRBV27, the J call TRBJ1-1, with a possible D match to TRBD1 (6 bases). The ends were cut back, 6 bases at V and 1 base at J, with 12 bases in the middle. This CDR3 comprises 14 residues. Germline V CDR1 and CDR2: MNHEY, SMNVEV (reference sequence). The CDR3 DNA follows: TGTGCCAGCAGCCTAAAACAGGGGAACACTGAAGCTTTCTTT. Translation gives CASSLKQGNTEAFF.

V is TRBV6-5 and J is TRBJ2-7; TRBD2 is a possible D gene (5 bases). CDR1 is MNHEY, CDR2 SVGAGI, per germline. V lost 6 bases and J 0 bases, leaving 15 bases between the germline ends. The CDR3 loop spans 15 amino acids. The DNA of the CDR3 is TGTGCCAGCAGACCTGACCCGGGAAGCTCCTACGAGCAGTACTTC. It codes for CASRPDPGSSYEQYF.

The gene calls are TRBV11-3 and TRBJ2-3; TRBD1 is a possible D gene (5 bases). Germline V gene sequence: CDR1 SGHNT, CDR2 YENEEA. Trimming stripped 1 base from V and 2 bases from J, with 10 bases between. This CDR3 spans 15 amino acids. CDR3 sequence reads: CASSLVGAYTDTQYF. CDR3 sequence (DNA): TGTGCCAGCAGCTTAGTTGGGGCCTACACAGATACGCAGTATTTT.

This rearrangement joins TRBV7-8 to TRBJ2-7, with a weak D call TRBD1 (6 bases). The CDR3 runs to 16 residues. The V gene's germline CDR1 is SGHVS and CDR2 FQNEAQ. With 5 bases removed from V and 0 bases from J, the gap between germline ends came to 17 bases. This CDR3 is CASSRYRDRSSYEQYF. Here the CDR3 DNA reads TGTGCCAGCAGCCGATACCGAGACAGGAGCTCCTACGAGCAGTACTTC.

The chain employs TRBV25-1 and TRBJ1-5; D unclear. Germline V lookup: CDR1 MGHDK, CDR2 SYGVNS. This CDR3 contains 15 residues. V dropped 3 bases and J dropped 4 bases, with 13 bases sitting between them. CDR3 region: CASSESSILNQPQHF. In nucleotides, the CDR3 is TGTGCCAGCAGTGAGTCCTCGATTCTAAATCAGCCCCAGCATTTT.

This clone appeared once. The V and J genes are TRBV7-8 and TRBJ2-7, with TRBD1 matching over 10 bases. This CDR3 has 13 residues. Germline V gives CDR1 SGHVS, CDR2 FQNEAQ. Germline trimming cut 4 bases from V and 4 bases from J; bases unmatched to any gene: 1. The CDR3 here is CASSSDRGYEQYF. CDR3 coding DNA: TGTGCCAGCAGCTCGGACAGGGGGTACGAGCAGTACTTC.

The rearrangement joins TRBV6-5 to TRBJ1-1; the D gene is possibly TRBD1 (6 bases). CDR1 is MNHEY, CDR2 SVGAGI, per germline. The CDR3 sequence is 15 residues long. The ends were cut back, 6 bases at V and 1 base at J, with 15 bases in the middle. The CDR3 loop is CASSTGSLPNTEAFF. The CDR3 DNA follows: TGTGCCAGCAGCACAGGGTCCCTACCGAACACTGAAGCTTTCTTT.

This sequence joins TRBV19 and TRBJ1-1, with TRBD1 matching over 7 bases. CDR1 and CDR2 (germline): LNHDA, SQIVND (reference sequence). After removal of 2 bases from V and 10 bases from J, the junction contained 4 bases not matched to a gene. The CDR3 totals 12 residues. The CDR3 nucleotides read TGTGCCAGTAGTATATTTTCAGGGGGAGCTTTCTTT. As protein: CASSIFSGGAFF.

The rearrangement links TRBV19 to TRBJ1-4, with D perhaps matching TRBD1 (5 bases). The CDR3 totals 14 residues. Germline V gene data show CDR1 as LNHDA and CDR2 as SQIVND (reference sequence). Trimming pared 3 bases from V and 6 bases from J, leaving 11 bases between. CDR3 nucleotide sequence: TGTGCCAGTAGTATCAACGGGGGGTATGAAAAACTGTTTTTT. Amino acid sequence: CASSINGGYEKLFF.

J is TRBJ2-1 and V is TRBV2, with TRBD1 as a possible D gene (6 bases). From germline, CDR1 is SNHLY and CDR2 FYNNEI. V lost 4 bases and J lost 7, with 14 bases in between. This CDR3 has 14 amino acids. The CDR3 loop reads CASSGGTTINEQFF. CDR3 coding DNA: TGTGCCAGCAGTGGAGGGACAACTATTAATGAGCAGTTCTTC.

The V and J genes are TRBV5-4 and TRBJ2-7; TRBD2 is a possible D gene (5 bases). Looked up from germline, CDR1 is SGHNT and CDR2 is YYREEE (reference sequence). The germline V and J ends were trimmed by 1 base and 3 bases, with 11 bases remaining between them. This CDR3 region has 14 residues. The CDR3 region has the DNA TGTGCCAGCAGCTTGATTGGGAGTAGCTACGAGCAGTACTTC. Translating gives CASSLIGSSYEQYF.

This chain connects TRBV6-1 to TRBJ2-3, with D possibly TRBD2 on 5 matching bases. This CDR3 comprises 17 residues. V lost 0 bases to trimming and J lost 6 bases, with 19 bases between them. Germline V lookup: CDR1 MNHNS, CDR2 SASEGT. CDR3 loop: CASSEAAGEGVPDTQYF. Written as DNA, the CDR3 is TGTGCCAGCAGTGAAGCTGCAGGCGAGGGTGTCCCGGATACGCAGTATTTT.

The gene calls are TRBV9 and TRBJ2-5; 8 bases fit TRBD2. Germline CDR1 SGDLS, CDR2 YYNGEE. Trimming removed 3 bases from V and 4 bases from J; junction bases left unmatched: 8. The CDR3 consists of 15 residues. The CDR3, as DNA: TGTGCCAGCAGCGCCCCGGGACTAGACCGAGAGACCCAGTACTTC. Translating gives CASSAPGLDRETQYF.

The chain links TRBV19 to TRBJ1-1, with 10 bases matching TRBD1. CDR3 length equals 17 residues. The ends lost 4 bases at V and 3 bases at J; junction bases unmatched: 11. Germline V gene lookup returns CDR1 LNHDA and CDR2 SQIVND (reference sequence). CDR3 in DNA: TGTGCCAGTAGTAAGACGACAGGGGGCTCCTTCCACACTGAAGCTTTCTTT. It specifies CASSKTTGGSFHTEAFF.

J is TRBJ2-7 and V is TRBV5-1; TRBD1 might be the D (6 bases). The germline V gene has CDR1 SGHRS and CDR2 YFSETQ. This CDR3 has 16 amino acids. The germline V and J ends were trimmed by 2 bases and 4 bases, with 19 bases remaining between them. The CDR3 DNA sequence: TGCGCCAGCAGCTTTGCCGGGACAAGGATTAGATACGAGCAGTACTTC. As protein: CASSFAGTRIRYEQYF.

J is TRBJ1-1 and V is TRBV5-4; possible D gene TRBD1, 6 bases. Trimming stripped 3 bases from V and 0 bases from J, with 12 bases between. The germline CDR1 and CDR2 sequences are SGHNT and YYREEE (reference sequence). The CDR3 runs 15 residues. CDR3 sequence: CASSSPGTLNTEAFF. The CDR3 DNA is TGTGCCAGCAGCTCGCCCGGGACACTGAACACTGAAGCTTTCTTT.

The rearrangement uses TRBV27 and TRBJ1-6; D possibly corresponds to TRBD1 (5 bases). Per the germline V gene, CDR1 is MNHEY and CDR2 is SMNVEV (reference sequence). The V end was cut by 6 bases, the J end by 5 bases, with 11 bases between. This CDR3 has 14 amino acids. The CDR3 DNA reads as TGTGCCAGCAGACCCGGACACAATAATTCACCCCTCCACTTT. It is translated as CASRPGHNNSPLHF.

V usage is TRBV27 and J usage is TRBJ1-2; TRBD1 is a possible D gene (6 bases). V lost 4 bases and J lost 6, with 12 bases in between. The CDR3 length is 13 residues. CDR1 and CDR2 (germline): MNHEY, SMNVEV (reference sequence). The chain's CDR3 is CASSSYRENGYTF. For the CDR3, the DNA is TGTGCCAGCAGTTCGTACAGGGAGAATGGCTACACCTTC.

This chain links TRBV6-5 with TRBJ2-7; maybe TRBD1 (5 bases). Per the germline V gene, CDR1 is MNHEY and CDR2 is SVGAGI. V lost 6 bases and J lost 7, with 13 bases in between. The length of the CDR3 is 12 residues. This CDR3 is CASRRTFEEQYF. CDR3 coding DNA: TGTGCCAGCAGGCGGACATTTGAGGAGCAGTACTTC.

The V and J genes are TRBV11-2 and TRBJ1-6; D remains ambiguous. This CDR3 comprises 16 residues. CDR1 is SGHAT and CDR2 is FQNNGV in the germline V gene. Trimming shortened V by 5 bases and J by 8 bases, and 19 bases separated the two germline ends. The CDR3 nucleotides read TGTGCCAGCAGCCTAGGTCTTTCTCTTGCGGATTCACCCCTCCACTTT. It codes for CASSLGLSLADSPLHF.

As DNA, the CDR3 is TGTGCCAGCAGTCCAGACAGGGGGCGGATCGCGCAGTACTTC. It yields the protein CASSPDRGRIAQYF. This rearrangement joins TRBV27 to TRBJ2-7; 10 bases are shared with TRBD1. The CDR3 sequence is 14 residues long. V shed 5 bases, J shed 9 bases, and the junction held 10 bases outside the gene matches. CDR1 and CDR2 from the germline V gene are MNHEY and SMNVEV (reference sequence).

The CDR3 reads CASNTAAGGETQYF. CDR3 coding DNA: TGTGCCAGCAACACCGCGGCAGGGGGAGAGACCCAGTACTTC. V and J are TRBV9 and TRBJ2-5; TRBD1 matches at 7 bases. The CDR3 sequence is 14 residues long. After removal of 6 bases from V and 4 bases from J, the junction contained 9 bases not matched to a gene. Per the germline V gene, CDR1 is SGDLS and CDR2 is YYNGEE.

The V and J genes are TRBV7-2 and TRBJ2-2; 7 bases match TRBD2. Trimming took 2 bases from V and 4 from J; bases not matched to a gene: 13. There are 18 residues in the CDR3. Per the germline V gene, CDR1 is SGHTA and CDR2 is FQGNSA. CDR3: CASSLLRAGTTITGELFF. DNA for the CDR3: TGTGCCAGCAGCTTACTGAGGGCCGGGACTACCATCACCGGGGAGCTGTTTTTT.

The chain recombines TRBV7-2 with TRBJ2-7; 7 nucleotides line up with TRBD2. This CDR3 has 17 amino acids. The J segment lost 1 base and the V segment lost 5 bases, leaving 14 bases of the junction unmatched. Germline V CDR1 and CDR2: SGHTA, FQGNSA. CDR3 amino acids: CASSRPKLALLSYEQYF. Written as DNA, the CDR3 is TGTGCCAGCAGCCGCCCTAAACTAGCGCTCCTTTCCTACGAGCAGTACTTC.

The chain couples TRBV25-1 to TRBJ1-3; 7 nucleotides agree with TRBD1. The CDR3 covers 14 residues. CDR1 is MGHDK and CDR2 is SYGVNS in the germline V gene. The V gene end was trimmed by 1 base and the J gene end by 4 bases; junction bases not matched to a gene: 1. The CDR3: CASSESGGGNTIYF. DNA for the CDR3: TGTGCCAGCAGTGAATCAGGGGGGGGAAACACCATATATTTT. The variable domain in full, with the rest retrieved from reference TRBV25-1 and TRBJ1-3, is EADIYQTPRYLVIGTGKKITLECSQTMGHDKMYWYQQDPGMELHLIHYSYGVNSTEKGDLSSESTVSRIRTEHFPLTLESARPSHTSQYLCASSESGGGNTIYFGEGSWLTVV.

The chain links TRBV5-6 to TRBJ1-2; 11 positions agree with TRBD1. J gave up 7 bases and V 4 bases, and 9 bases lay outside the gene matches. This CDR3 has 15 residues. Germline V gene lookup returns CDR1 SGHDT and CDR2 YYEEEE. The CDR3 sequence is CASSLPGGTGGGYTF. The CDR3 DNA reads as TGTGCCAGCAGCCTACCCGGGGGGACAGGGGGTGGCTACACCTTC.

In this sample, this clone turned up once. The CDR3 DNA sequence: TGCGCCAGCAGTGTCATCGACAATGCCTACGAGCAGTACTTC. Translating gives CASSVIDNAYEQYF. The chain combines TRBV10-2 with TRBJ2-7; D gene ambiguous. The germline gives CDR1 WSHSY, CDR2 SAAADI. The CDR3 contains 14 residues. Trimming took 4 bases from V and 2 from J, leaving 12 bases between them.

The genes are TRBV15 and TRBJ1-1; 8 positions agree with TRBD1. V trimming: 0 bases; J trimming: 7 bases; junction bases outside the gene matches: 16. The length of the CDR3 is 18 residues. CDR1 is LNHNV, CDR2 YYDKDF, per germline (reference sequence). CDR3 bases: TGTGCCACCAGCAGAGACTTCCCAGGACAGGGTCTAGCAGTTGAAGCTTTCTTT. It specifies CATSRDFPGQGLAVEAFF. Looking up the rest from reference TRBV15 and TRBJ1-1 gives the full variable domain: DAMVIQNPRYQVTQFGKPVTLSCSQTLNHNVMYWYQQKSSQAPKLLFHYYDKDFNNEADTPDNFQSRRPNTSFCFLDIRSPGLGDTAMYLCATSRDFPGQGLAVEAFFGQGTRLTVV.